This T cell receptor beta chain emerged from a study of T cell changes during pregnancy in multiple sclerosis. Sequencing used immunoSEQ multiplex PCR; TCRdb keeps in-frame clones, though not all of them. The table lists some 80,000 clones, approximately 95% of them singletons. The germline CDR1 and CDR2 sequences are MNHEY and SMNVEV (reference sequence). This CDR3 comprises 14 residues. V lost 5 bases, J lost 1 base, and 12 bases lay in between. The specimen was CD4+ T cells from peripheral blood mononuclear cells, collected after pregnancy. V usage is TRBV27 and J usage is TRBJ2-7; D is perhaps TRBD2 (6 bases). This TCR derives from a female donor with multiple sclerosis, enrolled in a pregnancy study. DNA for the CDR3: TGTGCCAGCAGTCGCCTCCGGGGGTCCTACGAGCAGTACTTC. Its protein product is CASSRLRGSYEQYF.